A single sample gave rise to the 14 T cell receptor beta chains below, sequenced in a study of shared clonotypes between healthy human individuals. The repertoire was sequenced with immunoSEQ multiplex PCR; TCRdb's copy has only in-frame clones and lacks some. Found here are some 2,000,000 clones, about 95% of them singletons; the top ten hold 0.85% to 1.3%. Naive CD8 cells comprised CD45RO-negative, CCR7-positively selected cells, excluding terminally differentiated effector memory CD45RA+ cells. Source material: naive CD8+ T cells sorted from blood. These receptors all stem from a man aged 18 to 30 in good health.

V gene TRBV5-4 combines with J gene TRBJ2-3; D gene unclear. The CDR3 consists of 14 residues. V shed 7 bases and J shed 3 bases, with 15 bases lying between them. From germline, CDR1 is SGHNT and CDR2 YYREEE (reference sequence). CDR3 residues: CASARKDLTDTQYF. In nucleotides, the CDR3 is TGTGCCAGCGCCCGGAAGGACCTGACAGATACGCAGTATTTT.

The chain links TRBV9 to TRBJ2-5, with TRBD2 matching over 11 bases. Germline V gives CDR1 SGDLS, CDR2 YYNGEE. The CDR3 contains 15 residues. The trim removed 3 bases at V and 4 bases at J, leaving 5 bases unmatched. In DNA, the CDR3 is TGTGCCAGCAGCGCGACTAGCGGGATATCAGAGACCCAGTACTTC. Amino acid sequence: CASSATSGISETQYF. Based on the CDR3 plus reference TRBV9 and TRBJ2-5, the full variable domain is DSGVTQTPKHLITATGQRVTLRCSPRSGDLSVYWYQQSLDQGLQFLIQYYNGEERAKGNILERFSAQQFPDLHSELNLSSLELGDSALYFCASSATSGISETQYFGPGTRLLVL.

V gene TRBV27 combines with J gene TRBJ2-1; a weak D match, TRBD1 (6 bases). V lost 5 bases and J 4 bases, leaving 18 bases between the germline ends. The CDR3 contains 16 residues. Germline V CDR1 and CDR2: MNHEY, SMNVEV (reference sequence). DNA of the CDR3: TGTGCCAGCAGTACCACCCCAGGGGACCTATACAATGAGCAGTTCTTC. It encodes CASSTTPGDLYNEQFF.

The chain couples TRBV11-2 to TRBJ1-4; unclear D gene. V was cut by 1 base and J by 3 bases, with 15 bases left in between. CDR1 is SGHAT, CDR2 FQNNGV, per germline. The CDR3 totals 17 residues. The CDR3 region has the DNA TGTGCCAGCAGCTTAGGCCCGTCGATATCGGCTAATGAAAAACTGTTTTTT. This encodes CASSLGPSISANEKLFF. The full variable domain, with the rest looked up from reference TRBV11-2 and TRBJ1-4, is EAGVAQSPRYKIIEKRQSVAFWCNPISGHATLYWYQQILGQGPKLLIQFQNNGVVDDSQLPKDRFSAERLKGVDSTLKIQPAKLEDSAVYLCASSLGPSISANEKLFFGSGTQLSVL.

The genes are TRBV21-1 and TRBJ1-2; the D segment call TRBD1 is taken from the table without a DNA check. TRBV21-1 is deemed a pseudogene. This CDR3 comprises 12 residues. The CDR3, as DNA: TGTGCCAGCAGCCGACACCCGAATGGCTACACCTTC. It yields the protein CASSRHPNGYTF.

This clone has a count of ten or more. Distinct nucleotide sequences in the sample also encode this CDR3. The gene calls are TRBV4-3 and TRBJ2-7; 7 bases map to TRBD2. CDR1 is LGHNA and CDR2 is YSLEER in the germline V gene. The junction had 4 bases not matched to a gene; V was cut back by 0 bases and J by 2 bases. The CDR3 sequence is 15 residues long. Written as DNA, the CDR3 is TGCGCCAGCAGCCAAGACTCAGGGACTACCTACGAGCAGTACTTC. Amino acid sequence: CASSQDSGTTYEQYF.

This clone was seen only a few times. V gene TRBV5-4 combines with J gene TRBJ2-7, with TRBD2 matching over 8 bases. The CDR3 consists of 14 residues. Germline assignment: CDR1 SGHNT and CDR2 YYREEE (reference sequence). V was clipped by 3 bases and J by 0 bases; unmatched bases: 2. The CDR3 loop is CASSYGLASYEQYF. For the CDR3, the DNA is TGTGCCAGCAGCTATGGACTAGCCTCCTACGAGCAGTACTTC.

Only a few counts were recorded for this clone. The same CDR3 arises from other DNA sequences in this sample as well. The gene calls are TRBV6-5 and TRBJ1-2; TRBD1 might be the D (5 bases). The germline CDR1 and CDR2 sequences are MNHEY and SVGAGI. The CDR3 runs to 13 residues. Deletions cut 0 bases from V and 6 bases from J, with 8 bases between. The CDR3 nucleotides are TGTGCCAGCAGTTACTCGGGGGGGGATGGCTACACCTTC. It specifies CASSYSGGDGYTF.

Comments on this clone: Other DNA sequences in this specimen translate into the identical CDR3. The V call is TRBV5-5, the J call TRBJ2-7, with 7 bases lining up with TRBD1. The CDR3 spans 14 residues. Germline V lookup: CDR1 SGHKS, CDR2 YYEKEE (reference sequence). Trimming removed 1 base from V and 3 bases from J; junction bases left unmatched: 4. CDR3 protein: CASSLRGQNYEQYF. DNA for the CDR3: TGTGCCAGCAGCTTGAGGGGACAGAACTACGAGCAGTACTTC.

This chain links TRBV27 with TRBJ2-3; TRBD2 matches at 8 bases. The length of the CDR3 is 15 residues. Trimming at V came to 4 bases and at J to 4 bases, leaving 7 bases not matched to a gene. In germline, CDR1 is MNHEY, CDR2 SMNVEV (reference sequence). CDR3 in DNA: TGTGCCAGCAGTTCACCCCCGGGGGGGCCAGATACGCAGTATTTT. As protein: CASSSPPGGPDTQYF.

The chain links TRBV28 to TRBJ2-7, with D uncertain. The V end lost 3 bases, the J end lost 5 bases, and 5 bases lay between the germline ends. Germline CDR1 and CDR2: MDHEN and SYDVKM. The CDR3 has 11 amino acids. The CDR3 reads CASSFENEQYF. The CDR3 nucleotides read TGTGCCAGCAGTTTCGAGAACGAGCAGTACTTC.

This clone came up once. The rearrangement uses TRBV6-6 and TRBJ1-1, with D hard to call. The germline V gene has CDR1 MNHNY and CDR2 SVGAGI (reference sequence). Trimming removed 7 bases from V and 5 bases from J, with 14 bases in between. This CDR3 is built from 13 residues. The CDR3 protein is CASIQIETTEAFF. CDR3 coding DNA: TGTGCCAGCATCCAAATCGAAACTACTGAAGCTTTCTTT.

The chain is built from TRBV6-5 and TRBJ2-7; TRBD1 matches at 7 bases. V dropped 5 bases and J dropped 2; count of bases not matched to a gene: 3. The CDR3 is 13 amino acids. CDR1 is MNHEY, CDR2 SVGAGI, per germline. The CDR3 DNA reads TGTGCCAGCAGTGCCGGGACAGCCTACGAGCAGTACTTC. Translation gives CASSAGTAYEQYF.

The chain recombines TRBV27 with TRBJ1-6; TRBD1 is a possible D gene (6 bases). The CDR3 extends over 13 amino acids. The V end was cut by 4 bases, the J end by 8 bases, with 9 bases between. Per the germline V gene, CDR1 is MNHEY and CDR2 is SMNVEV (reference sequence). As DNA, the CDR3 is TGTGCCAGCAGTTGGGGGCAGGATTCACCCCTCCACTTT. The encoded protein is CASSWGQDSPLHF.